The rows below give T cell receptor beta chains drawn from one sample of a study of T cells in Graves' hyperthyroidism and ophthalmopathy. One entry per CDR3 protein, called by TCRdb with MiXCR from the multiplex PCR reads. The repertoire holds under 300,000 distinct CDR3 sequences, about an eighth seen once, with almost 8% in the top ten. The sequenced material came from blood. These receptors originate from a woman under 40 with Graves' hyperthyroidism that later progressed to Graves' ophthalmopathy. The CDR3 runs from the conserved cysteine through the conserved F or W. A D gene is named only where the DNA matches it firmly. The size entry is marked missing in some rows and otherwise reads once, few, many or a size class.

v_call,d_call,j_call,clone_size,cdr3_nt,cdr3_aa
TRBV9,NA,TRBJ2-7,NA,TGTGCCAGCAGCGTAGACTATGGACGGGGGCGATTCGGCGAGCAGTACTTC,CASSVDYGRGRFGEQYF
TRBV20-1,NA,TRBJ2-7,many,TGCAGTGCTAGAGATAAAAAGATAACTTCCTACGAGCAGTACTTC,CSARDKKITSYEQYF
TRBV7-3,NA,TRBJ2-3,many,TGTGCCAGCAGATTGTTAGGCACCGATACGCAGTATTTT,CASRLLGTDTQYF
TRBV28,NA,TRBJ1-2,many,TGTGCCAGCAGTCCCTCTTCACGCACAGCCAGTTATGGCTACACCTTC,CASSPSSRTASYGYTF
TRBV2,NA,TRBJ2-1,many,TGTGCCAGCAGTCCCATGAAGGGAGGAGGGCAGCAGTTCTTC,CASSPMKGGGQQFF
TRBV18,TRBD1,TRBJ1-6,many,TGTGCCAGCTCACCTGGACAGGGTCGACATTCACCCCTCCACTTT,CASSPGQGRHSPLHF
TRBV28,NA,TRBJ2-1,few,TGTGCCAGCAAAGGTTCGGTGTACAATGAGCAGTTCTTC,CASKGSVYNEQFF
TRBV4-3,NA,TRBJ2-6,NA,TGCGCCAGCAGCCAAGATTGGGTCTCTGGGGCCAACGTCCTGACTTTC,CASSQDWVSGANVLTF
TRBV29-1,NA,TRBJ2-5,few,TGCAGCGTTGGCCCCCCCGGGGAGACCCAGTACTTC,CSVGPPGETQYF
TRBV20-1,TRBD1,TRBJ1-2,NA,TGCAGTGCTAGAAGCATAGGGGGCATAACAGGCTACACCTTC,CSARSIGGITGYTF
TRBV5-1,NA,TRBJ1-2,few,TGCGCCAGCAGCTTCGGCGGGGCTAACTATGGCTACACCTTC,CASSFGGANYGYTF
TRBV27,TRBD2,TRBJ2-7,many,TGTGCCAGCAGTACGACTAGCGGGAGTATCGAGCAGTACTTC,CASSTTSGSIEQYF
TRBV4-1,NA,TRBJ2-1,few,TGCGCCAGCAGCGAAGCCACTAGTCATGAGCAGTTCTTC,CASSEATSHEQFF
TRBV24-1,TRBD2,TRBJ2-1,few,TGTGCCACCAGTGATTCTAAATTGACTAGCGGGAGGCAGCGTGAGCAGTTCTTC,CATSDSKLTSGRQREQFF
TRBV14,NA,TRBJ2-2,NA,TGTGCCAGCAGCCAAAGTAGAGCGTACACCGGGGAGCTGTTTTTT,CASSQSRAYTGELFF
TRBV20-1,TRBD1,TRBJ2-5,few,TGCAGTGCTACGATGACAGGGTCGGATACCCAGTACTTC,CSATMTGSDTQYF
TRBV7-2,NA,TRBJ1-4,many,TGTGCCAGCAGCCCGGGGGTTCTGGAACCTGCAACTAATGAAAAACTGTTTTTT,CASSPGVLEPATNEKLFF
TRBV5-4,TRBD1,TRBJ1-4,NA,TGTGCCAGCAGCTCCGGGACAGGGGTTGAAAAACTGTTTTTT,CASSSGTGVEKLFF
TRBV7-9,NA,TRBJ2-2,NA,TGTGCCAGCAGCCGGCCGGAACAGGGTGCCGGGGAGCTGTTTTTT,CASSRPEQGAGELFF
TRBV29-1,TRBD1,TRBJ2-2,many,TGCAGCGTTGAGAAACAGGGGGCGAACACCGGGGAGCTGTTTTTT,CSVEKQGANTGELFF
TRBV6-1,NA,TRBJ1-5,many,TGTGCCAGCAGTGAAGGAGTCCCCCCCTATAGCAATCAGCCCCAGCATTTT,CASSEGVPPYSNQPQHF
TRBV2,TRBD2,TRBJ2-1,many,TGTGCCAGCAGTCCGGGACTAGCGGGAAACAATGAGCAGTTCTTC,CASSPGLAGNNEQFF
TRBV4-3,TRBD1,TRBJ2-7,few,TGCGCCAGCAGCCATTCCAGACAGGGACCCTACGAGCAGTACTTC,CASSHSRQGPYEQYF
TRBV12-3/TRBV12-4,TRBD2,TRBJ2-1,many,TGTGCCAGCACCCCTGGGACTAGGGGATCCAGTGAGCAGTTCTTC,CASTPGTRGSSEQFF
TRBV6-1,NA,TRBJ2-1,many,TGTGCCAGCAGTTTCTCCGCTAGCCAGAATGAGCAGTTCTTC,CASSFSASQNEQFF
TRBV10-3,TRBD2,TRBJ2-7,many,TGTGCCATCAGTGAGCTGACTAGCGGGGGTGGCGAGCAGTACTTC,CAISELTSGGGEQYF
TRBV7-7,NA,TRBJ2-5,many,TGTGCTAGCAGCTTAGGAGCCGAGCAAGAGACCCAGTACTTC,CASSLGAEQETQYF
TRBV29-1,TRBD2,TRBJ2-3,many,TGCAGCGTTGAATTAGTGCGGGGGGAAGGGGCAGATACGCAGTATTTT,CSVELVRGEGADTQYF
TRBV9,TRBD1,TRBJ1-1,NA,TGTGCCAGCAGCGGGACAGGGGGGGCTTACACTGAAGCTTTCTTT,CASSGTGGAYTEAFF
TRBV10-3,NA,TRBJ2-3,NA,TGTGCCATCAGTCCCGGGACCTGGGGCACAGATACGCAGTATTTT,CAISPGTWGTDTQYF
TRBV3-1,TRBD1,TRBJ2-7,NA,TGTGCCAGCAGCCCCGGGACAGGTATGCAGTACTTC,CASSPGTGMQYF
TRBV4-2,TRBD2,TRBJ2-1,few,TGTGCCAGCAGCCAAGGAGGTAGCGGGAGGGATAACAATGAGCAGTTCTTC,CASSQGGSGRDNNEQFF
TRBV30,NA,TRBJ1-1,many,TGTGCCTGGAGAATCCTTAGGAGCACTGAAGCTTTCTTT,CAWRILRSTEAFF
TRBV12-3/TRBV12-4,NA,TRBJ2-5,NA,TGTGCCAGCACCTTAAGATCCCAGGAGACCCAGTACTTC,CASTLRSQETQYF
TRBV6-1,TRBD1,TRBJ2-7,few,TGTGCCAGCAGTGAAATGTACAGGGGCTACGAGCAGTACTTC,CASSEMYRGYEQYF
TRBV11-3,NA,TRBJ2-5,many,TGTGCCAGCAGCTTACATCCGGGACCACAAGAGACCCAGTACTTC,CASSLHPGPQETQYF
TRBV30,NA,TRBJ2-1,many,TGTGCCTGCTGCGGCTACAATGAGCAGTTCTTC,CACCGYNEQFF
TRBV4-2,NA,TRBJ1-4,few,TGTGCCAGCAGCCAAGATCTGGGCAGGGTTGAAAAACTGTTTTTT,CASSQDLGRVEKLFF
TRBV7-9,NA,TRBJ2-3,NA,TGTGCCAGCAGCTTAGCGGGGAAGTCAGATACGCAGTATTTT,CASSLAGKSDTQYF
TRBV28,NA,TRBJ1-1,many,TGTGCCAGCAGTTTTCATCCAGGCCCGAACACTGAAGCTTTCTTT,CASSFHPGPNTEAFF
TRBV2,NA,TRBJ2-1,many,TGTGCCAGCAGTGTCCCAGCGCCGGAGCACAACAATGAGCAGTTCTTC,CASSVPAPEHNNEQFF
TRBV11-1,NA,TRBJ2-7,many,TGTGCCAGCAGCCCGGAGGGGTATCGCTACGAGCAGTACTTC,CASSPEGYRYEQYF
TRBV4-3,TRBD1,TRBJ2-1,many,TGCGCCAGCAGCCAAGATAGGGGGCCCTACAATGAGCAGTTCTTC,CASSQDRGPYNEQFF
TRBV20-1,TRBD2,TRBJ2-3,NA,TGCAGTGCTAGGGGTGGACTAGCGGGAGGGTTTTCCACAGATACGCAGTATTTT,CSARGGLAGGFSTDTQYF
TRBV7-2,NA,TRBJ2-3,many,TGTGCCAGCAGCTTAGATGGATACCCCACAGATACGCAGTATTTT,CASSLDGYPTDTQYF
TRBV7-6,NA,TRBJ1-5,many,TGTGCCAGCAGCTTAGAATCCGGTAGCAATCAGCCCCAGCATTTT,CASSLESGSNQPQHF
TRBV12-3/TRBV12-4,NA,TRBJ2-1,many,TGTGCCAGCAGTCTTTACGGAGAGCAGTTCTTC,CASSLYGEQFF
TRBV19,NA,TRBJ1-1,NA,TGTGCCAGTAAGAGGGGAGCGAACACTGAAGCTTTCTTT,CASKRGANTEAFF
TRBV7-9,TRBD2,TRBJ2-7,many,TGTGCCAGCACCCCGAGCGGGGGCTCCTACGAGCAGTACTTC,CASTPSGGSYEQYF
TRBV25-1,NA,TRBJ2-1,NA,TGTGCCAGCAGCGGCAAAGGGGTAAGGAGGCAGTTCTTC,CASSGKGVRRQFF